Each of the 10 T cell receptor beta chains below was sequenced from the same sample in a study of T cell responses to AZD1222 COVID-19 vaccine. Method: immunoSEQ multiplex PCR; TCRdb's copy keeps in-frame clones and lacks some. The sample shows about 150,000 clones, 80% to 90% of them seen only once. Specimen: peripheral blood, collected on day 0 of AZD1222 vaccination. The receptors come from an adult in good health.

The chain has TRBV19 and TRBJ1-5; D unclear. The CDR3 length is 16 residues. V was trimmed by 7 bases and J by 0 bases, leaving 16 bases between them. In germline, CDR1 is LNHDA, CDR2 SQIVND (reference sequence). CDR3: CASMRAGRYSNQPQHF. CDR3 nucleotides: TGTGCCAGTATGCGCGCGGGCAGATATAGCAATCAGCCCCAGCATTTT.

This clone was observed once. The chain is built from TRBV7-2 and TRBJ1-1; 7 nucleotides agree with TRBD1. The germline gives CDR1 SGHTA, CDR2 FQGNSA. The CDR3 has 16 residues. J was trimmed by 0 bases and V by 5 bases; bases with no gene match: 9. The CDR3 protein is CASSPHTDRMNTEAFF. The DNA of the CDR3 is TGTGCCAGCAGCCCCCACACGGACAGGATGAACACTGAAGCTTTCTTT.

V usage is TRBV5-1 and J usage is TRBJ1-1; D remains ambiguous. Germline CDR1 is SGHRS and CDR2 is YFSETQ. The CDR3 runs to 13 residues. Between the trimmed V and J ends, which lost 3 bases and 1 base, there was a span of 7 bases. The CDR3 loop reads CASSSDQNTEAFF. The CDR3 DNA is TGCGCCAGCAGCTCTGACCAGAACACTGAAGCTTTCTTT.

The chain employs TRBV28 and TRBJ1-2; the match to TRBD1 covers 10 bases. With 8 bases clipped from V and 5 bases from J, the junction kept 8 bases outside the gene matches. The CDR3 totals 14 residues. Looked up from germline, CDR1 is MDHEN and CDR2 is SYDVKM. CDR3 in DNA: TGTGCCAGCGAGGACAGGGGGACGAGTTATGGCTACACCTTC. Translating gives CASEDRGTSYGYTF.

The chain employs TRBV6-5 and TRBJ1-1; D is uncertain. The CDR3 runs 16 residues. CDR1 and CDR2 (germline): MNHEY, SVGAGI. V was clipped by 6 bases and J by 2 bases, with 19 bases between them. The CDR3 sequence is CASRYRLAGINTEAFF. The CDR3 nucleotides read TGTGCCAGCAGGTACCGTCTCGCCGGGATTAACACTGAAGCTTTCTTT.

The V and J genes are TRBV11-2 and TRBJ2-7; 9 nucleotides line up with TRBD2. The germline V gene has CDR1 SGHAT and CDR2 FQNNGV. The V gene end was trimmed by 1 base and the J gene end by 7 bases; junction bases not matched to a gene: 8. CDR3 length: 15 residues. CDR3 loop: CASSLGVAGDYEQYF. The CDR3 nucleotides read TGTGCCAGCAGCTTAGGAGTAGCGGGAGATTATGAGCAGTACTTC.

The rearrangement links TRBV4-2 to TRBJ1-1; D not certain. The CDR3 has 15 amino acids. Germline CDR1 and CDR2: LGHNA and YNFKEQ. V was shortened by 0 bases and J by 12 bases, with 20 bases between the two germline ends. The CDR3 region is CASSQDQAVPLKTFF. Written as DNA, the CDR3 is TGTGCCAGCAGCCAAGATCAGGCAGTACCCTTGAAAACTTTCTTT.

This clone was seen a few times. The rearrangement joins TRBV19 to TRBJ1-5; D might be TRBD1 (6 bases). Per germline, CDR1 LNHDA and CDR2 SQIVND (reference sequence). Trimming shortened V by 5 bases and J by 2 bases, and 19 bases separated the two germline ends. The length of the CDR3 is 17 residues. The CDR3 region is CASSAKIQGDGNQPQHF. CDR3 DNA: TGTGCCAGTAGTGCAAAAATACAGGGAGATGGCAATCAGCCCCAGCATTTT.

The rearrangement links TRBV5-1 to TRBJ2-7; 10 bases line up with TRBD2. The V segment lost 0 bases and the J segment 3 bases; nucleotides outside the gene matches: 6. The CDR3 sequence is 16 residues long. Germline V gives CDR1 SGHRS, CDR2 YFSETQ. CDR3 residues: CASSLAVTSGVYEQYF. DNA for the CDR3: TGCGCCAGCAGCTTGGCCGTCACTAGCGGGGTCTACGAGCAGTACTTC. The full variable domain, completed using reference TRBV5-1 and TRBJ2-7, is KAGVTQTPRYLIKTRGQQVTLSCSPISGHRSVSWYQQTPGQGLQFLFEYFSETQRNKGNFPGRFSGRQFSNSRSEMNVSTLELGDSALYLCASSLAVTSGVYEQYFGPGTRLTVT.

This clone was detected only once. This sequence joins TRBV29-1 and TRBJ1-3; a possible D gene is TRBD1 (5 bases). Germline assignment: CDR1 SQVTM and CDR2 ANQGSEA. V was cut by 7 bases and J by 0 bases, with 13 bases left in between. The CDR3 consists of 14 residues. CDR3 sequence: CSGATGTSGNTIYF. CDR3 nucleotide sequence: TGCAGCGGGGCTACCGGGACCTCTGGAAACACCATATATTTT.